This TCR beta chain was recovered during a study of cytomegalovirus exposure and HLA in healthy donors. The repertoire was sequenced with immunoSEQ multiplex PCR; TCRdb's copy has only in-frame clones and lacks some. The sample carries approximately 49,000 clones, 92% recorded once. This CDR3 is 16 amino acids long. Looked up from germline, CDR1 is SGHVS and CDR2 is FQNEAQ. V was pared by 1 base and J by 5 bases, with 10 bases of the junction left unmatched. This receptor was taken from a man aged 18 to 30 in good health and CMV-seronegative. The source material was PBMCs. The chain links TRBV7-8 to TRBJ1-2; 7 nucleotides agree with TRBD1. This CDR3 is CASSLVNAGGIYGYTF. Here the CDR3 DNA reads TGTGCCAGCAGCTTAGTCAACGCAGGGGGGATATATGGCTACACCTTC.